This T cell receptor (beta chain) originates from a study of blood T cell repertoires in COVID-19. The method was immunoSEQ multiplex PCR; TCRdb's version includes in-frame clones alone and lacks a portion of them. The data show a few hundred thousand clones, with 70% to 90% seen just once and roughly 4% held by the top ten. After removal of 3 bases from V and 4 bases from J, the junction contained 2 bases not matched to a gene. The CDR3 is made up of 13 amino acids. Germline V gives CDR1 SGHTA, CDR2 FQGTGA. Sample: peripheral blood. V is TRBV7-3 and J is TRBJ2-5; 7 bases agree with TRBD2. The clonotype was recovered from a woman in her forties or fifties with active or convalescent COVID-19. The CDR3 reads CASSFVAGETQYF. CDR3 in DNA: TGTGCCAGCAGCTTTGTAGCGGGAGAGACCCAGTACTTC.